The source of this T cell receptor (beta chain) is a study of T cell repertoires in cytomegalovirus infection. For this clonotype: What it recognizes is unknown.

The study's findings and limits: The study found HLA-C-restricted CMV-specific TCR beta clonotypes dominating the ex vivo response.

MiXCR, applied by TCRdb to the reads, yields one record per CDR3 protein. The sample yields some 920,000 distinct CDR3 sequences, under 40% seen once. The CDR3 has 12 residues. Germline loops: CDR1 SQVTM, CDR2 ANQGSEA. Trimming took off 4 bases at V and 7 bases at J, with 13 bases between the two ends. The chain joins TRBV29-1 to TRBJ1-2; maybe TRBD1 (5 bases). Material: cultured CD8+ T cells from PBMCs, obtained from culture after CMV antigen stimulation. The sequence was collected from a human donor in good health (CMV status not recorded). Some clones in this sample may be carry-over from other donors' samples. The CDR3 coding sequence is TGCAGCGTTGGGGTAGGGGCTTCTGGCTACACCTTC. Amino acids: CSVGVGASGYTF.